These 9 T cell receptor beta chains share one sample of origin, sequenced in a study of CD8 T cells in Susac syndrome. An amount of RNA that ranged from roughly 0.5 to 1 ug was reverse transcribed with random hexamers. TCRdb processed the immunoSEQ multiplex PCR reads anew with MiXCR; each CDR3 protein has one entry. The sample lists about 120,000 distinct CDR3 sequences, over 85% occurring once. Sequencing was done on a sample of CD8+ T cells from PBMCs. The receptor set was obtained from a human donor with Susac syndrome.

This chain joins TRBV2 and TRBJ2-3; D unclear. The V gene lost 4 bases and the J gene lost 0 bases, with 8 bases spanning the gap. Germline V gives CDR1 SNHLY, CDR2 FYNNEI. CDR3 length: 14 residues. The CDR3 loop is CASSVPLSTDTQYF. In nucleotides, the CDR3 is TGTGCCAGCAGTGTACCCCTTAGCACAGATACGCAGTATTTT.

The chain uses TRBV7-9 and TRBJ1-5; D is uncertain. The germline gives CDR1 SEHNR, CDR2 FQNEAQ (reference sequence). The germline V and J ends were trimmed by 0 bases and 4 bases, with 7 bases remaining between them. This CDR3 region has 14 residues. DNA for the CDR3: TGTGCCAGCAGCTTAGCGTCGGAAAATCAGCCCCAGCATTTT. The encoded protein is CASSLASENQPQHF.

V is TRBV9 and J is TRBJ1-4; tentative D call: TRBD1 (5 bases). CDR1 is SGDLS, CDR2 YYNGEE, per germline. CDR3 size: 14 residues. V lost 0 bases to trimming and J lost 8 bases, with 11 bases between them. CDR3 nucleotide sequence: TGTGCCAGCAGCGTAGTAGGGGCCGACGAAAAACTGTTTTTT. The encoded protein is CASSVVGADEKLFF.

A single count supports this clonotype. This sequence joins TRBV19 and TRBJ2-7; unclear D gene. Per the germline V gene, CDR1 is LNHDA and CDR2 is SQIVND (reference sequence). CDR3 length: 15 amino acids. The ends were cut back, 5 bases at V and 0 bases at J, with 14 bases in the middle. The CDR3 sequence: CASSQAALSSYEQYF. The DNA of the CDR3 is TGTGCCAGTAGTCAGGCGGCTTTGAGCTCCTACGAGCAGTACTTC.

V is TRBV15 and J is TRBJ2-1, with TRBD2 identical over 11 bases. The CDR3 consists of 18 residues. The germline V gene encodes CDR1 LNHNV and CDR2 YYDKDF (reference sequence). Trimming at V came to 4 bases and at J to 0 bases, leaving 8 bases not matched to a gene. In DNA, the CDR3 is TGTGCCACCAGCACCGAGGGACTAGCGGTACCCTCCTACAATGAGCAGTTCTTC. It is translated as CATSTEGLAVPSYNEQFF.

J is TRBJ1-2 and V is TRBV9; a weak D match, TRBD1 (6 bases). The CDR3 spans 15 residues. In germline, CDR1 is SGDLS, CDR2 YYNGEE. V shed 0 bases and J shed 5 bases, with 14 bases lying between them. The CDR3 DNA follows: TGTGCCAGCAGCGTAGCTTCCGGGACACCGTATGGCTACACCTTC. Translation gives CASSVASGTPYGYTF. Variable domain in full (rest from reference TRBV9 and TRBJ1-2): DSGVTQTPKHLITATGQRVTLRCSPRSGDLSVYWYQQSLDQGLQFLIQYYNGEERAKGNILERFSAQQFPDLHSELNLSSLELGDSALYFCASSVASGTPYGYTFGSGTRLTVV.

V gene TRBV27 combines with J gene TRBJ1-6; unclear D gene. Germline V gene data show CDR1 as MNHEY and CDR2 as SMNVEV (reference sequence). The V and J ends lost 4 bases and 16 bases respectively, with 17 bases between them. CDR3 length: 13 residues. In nucleotides, the CDR3 is TGTGCCAGCAGTTCCTTGGGTAAACGTAGTCTCCACTTT. This codes for CASSSLGKRSLHF.

This rearrangement joins TRBV7-9 to TRBJ1-5; D gene ambiguous. Germline loops: CDR1 SEHNR, CDR2 FQNEAQ (reference sequence). V was shortened by 5 bases and J by 2 bases, with 10 bases between the two germline ends. The CDR3 contains 14 residues. The CDR3 region has the DNA TGTGCCAGCAGCCAAGGGAGGGGCAATCAGCCCCAGCATTTT. Protein product: CASSQGRGNQPQHF. Supplemented by reference TRBV7-9 and TRBJ1-5, the full variable domain reads DTGVSQNPRHKITKRGQNVTFRCDPISEHNRLYWYRQTLGQGPEFLTYFQNEAQLEKSRLLSDRFSAERPKGSFSTLEIQRTEQGDSAMYLCASSQGRGNQPQHFGDGTRLSIL.

This chain joins TRBV5-8 and TRBJ2-1; perhaps TRBD2 as D (6 bases). The CDR3 has 14 residues. Germline V gives CDR1 SGHTS, CDR2 YDEGEE. V lost 0 bases and J 7 bases, leaving 11 bases between the germline ends. CDR3 residues: CASSLAVGRNEQFF. In DNA form, the CDR3 reads TGTGCCAGCAGCTTGGCCGTTGGGAGGAATGAGCAGTTCTTC.